This TCR beta chain derives from a study of blood T cell repertoires in COVID-19. Produced via immunoSEQ multiplex PCR; TCRdb's table is partial and in-frame only. The table records roughly 200,000 clones, about 88% of them present only once. The V gene lost 4 bases and the J gene lost 6 bases, with 14 bases spanning the gap. This CDR3 has 14 residues. Germline V lookup: CDR1 SGDLS, CDR2 YYNGEE. This TCR came from a woman in her 30s who had recovered from COVID-19. The sample taken for sequencing was PBMCs or T cells enriched from blood (not recorded which). The chain couples TRBV9 to TRBJ1-5, with D possibly being TRBD1 (6 bases). The CDR3 reads CASSHSGGAQPQHF. CDR3 sequence (DNA): TGTGCCAGCAGCCACTCGGGGGGGGCTCAGCCCCAGCATTTT.